This TCR beta chain was retrieved from a study of cytomegalovirus exposure and HLA in healthy donors. General study points: Trimming of TCR beta V- and J-genes showed a link, identified in a later analysis, to a missense DCLRE1C variant.

With respect to this clone: The antigen remains undetermined.

The CDR3 has 14 residues. Germline loops: CDR1 SQVTM, CDR2 ANQGSEA. With 3 bases removed from V and 2 bases from J, the gap between germline ends came to 12 bases. The primer mix had 60 Vbeta and 13 Jbeta primers. Libraries were prepared by immunoSEQ multiplex PCR; TCRdb keeps only in-frame clonotypes and omits some of them. The data show 150,000 to 200,000 clones, about four fifths seen once. The sample taken for sequencing was PBMCs. This receptor was obtained from a girl aged 5-17 years in good health and CMV-seropositive. This chain joins TRBV29-1 and TRBJ2-3, with D maybe TRBD1 (5 bases). The CDR3 reads CSVDRTPNTDTQYF. In DNA form, the CDR3 reads TGCAGCGTTGACAGGACACCAAACACAGATACGCAGTATTTT.